This TCR beta chain was documented in a study of regulatory T cells in long-lasting Graves disease. Documented time point: newly diagnosed GD, antithyroid drugs for less than 3 months. With RNA extracted from PBMCs as input, the TCR library was made. The guidelines of the American Thyroid Association were the basis for diagnosing Graves' disease. A blood draw put about 8.2 milliliters of peripheral blood into EDTA tubes. CDR3 length: 20 amino acids. CDR1 ENHRY and CDR2 SYGVKD come from the germline V gene. V was pared by 2 bases and J by 0 bases, with 24 bases between. For TCR beta, libraries came from iRepertoire HTBI primers and Arm-PCR of CDR3 regions. TCRdb passed the multiplex PCR reads through MiXCR, listing each CDR3 protein once. The repertoire holds roughly 420,000 distinct CDR3 sequences, with about a sixth as singletons.

This TCR was recovered from a female donor with Graves disease. The material was peripheral blood mononuclear cells (PBMCs), obtained at new diagnosis, from a patient treated with antithyroid drugs. V gene TRBV10-3 combines with J gene TRBJ2-3; maybe TRBD2 (7 bases). In DNA form, the CDR3 reads TGTGCCATCAGTGAGCTTTGGACGGGGGGCTCTGGAGATAGCACAGATACGCAGTATTTT. This sequence encodes CAISELWTGGSGDSTDTQYF.